The 25 T cell receptor beta chains presented below share a single source sample, sequenced in a study of early T cells in non-severe SARS-CoV-2 infection. TCRdb processed the 5' RACE reads anew with MiXCR; each CDR3 protein has one entry. The table includes more than 15,000 distinct CDR3 sequences, about 5% detected once. The sequenced sample consisted of whole blood. These receptors were obtained from an adult who was a healthcare worker with PCR-confirmed SARS-CoV-2 infection or an uninfected control (not recorded which).

This clonotype was seen many times. The chain uses TRBV4-3 and TRBJ2-2; 9 nucleotides line up with TRBD2. The CDR3 is made up of 16 amino acids. Per germline, CDR1 LGHNA and CDR2 YSLEER. V lost 4 bases to trimming and J lost 3 bases; unmatched junction nucleotides: 6. CDR3 nucleotides: TGCGCCAGCAGCCCGCGGTTAGCGGGAGACACCGGGGAGCTGTTTTTT. This codes for CASSPRLAGDTGELFF.

This clonotype was found many times. The chain joins TRBV4-1 to TRBJ2-7; tentatively, D is TRBD1 (5 bases). CDR1 and CDR2 from the germline V gene are MGHRA and YSYEKL. The CDR3 totals 15 residues. Trimming cost V 0 bases and J 5 bases, with 14 bases left between them. The CDR3 nucleotides read TGCGCCAGCAGCCAAGATCCGCAAGGGGCGAACGAGCAGTACTTC. Translation gives CASSQDPQGANEQYF.

This clonotype is labeled as medium-sized. The chain uses TRBV11-2 and TRBJ2-5, with D perhaps TRBD2 (5 bases). This CDR3 contains 14 residues. The germline V gene encodes CDR1 SGHAT and CDR2 FQNNGV. Trimming shortened V by 3 bases and J by 0 bases, and 8 bases separated the two germline ends. The CDR3 protein is CASSLRAYQETQYF. The CDR3 DNA sequence: TGTGCCAGCAGCTTGAGGGCGTACCAAGAGACCCAGTACTTC.

This clonotype was observed a handful of times. The chain carries TRBV29-1 and TRBJ2-1; possibly TRBD1 or TRBD2 for D (6 bases each). The germline gives CDR1 SQVTM, CDR2 ANQGSEA. The CDR3 has 13 residues. V was shortened by 7 bases and J by 4 bases, with 14 bases between the two germline ends. The CDR3 nucleotides are TGCAGCGCCGGGGGCTTTTTATACAATGAGCAGTTCTTC. It translates to CSAGGFLYNEQFF.

This clonotype was seen repeatedly, ten times or more. The V gene is TRBV28, the J gene TRBJ2-3; no reliable D call. Germline loops: CDR1 MDHEN, CDR2 SYDVKM. This CDR3 has 14 amino acids. V gave up 3 bases and J gave up 14 bases, with 21 bases separating them. This CDR3 is CASSFEVSRDKLYF. In DNA form, the CDR3 reads TGTGCCAGCAGTTTTGAGGTGTCACGAGACAAGTTGTATTTT. Full variable domain (rest looked up from reference TRBV28 and TRBJ2-3): DVKVTQSSRYLVKRTGEKVFLECVQDMDHENMFWYRQDPGLGLRLIYFSYDVKMKEKGDIPEGYSVSREKKERFSLILESASTNQTSMYLCASSFEVSRDKLYFGPGTRLTVL.

The chain links TRBV6-4 to TRBJ2-1; 9 positions agree with TRBD2. The V gene's germline CDR1 is MRHNA and CDR2 SNTAGT. Trimming removed 3 bases from V and 9 bases from J; junction bases left unmatched: 15. The CDR3 is made up of 17 amino acids. The CDR3 DNA reads TGTGCCAGCAGTGATGCATATTTGGGAGCGGGGGGCGCTGAGCAGTTCTTC. The encoded protein is CASSDAYLGAGGAEQFF.

By proportion, this clonotype is medium-sized. The chain has TRBV4-1 and TRBJ2-5; D uncertain. V was trimmed by 0 bases and J by 0 bases, leaving 11 bases between them. CDR3 length: 16 amino acids. In germline, CDR1 is MGHRA, CDR2 YSYEKL. CDR3 bases: TGCGCCAGCAGCCAAGATTACGGCAGCTACCAAGAGACCCAGTACTTC. It specifies CASSQDYGSYQETQYF.

In its sample, this clonotype ranks as medium-sized (0.01 to 0.1%). The chain links TRBV6-5 to TRBJ2-1, with D uncertain. The CDR3 is made up of 13 amino acids. CDR1 MNHEY and CDR2 SVGAGI come from the germline V gene. The V and J ends lost 6 bases and 6 bases respectively, with 12 bases between them. The DNA of the CDR3 is TGTGCCAGCAGGGGTACTATCTTCAATGAGCAGTTCTTC. This encodes CASRGTIFNEQFF.

This clonotype came up many times. The chain recombines TRBV7-9 with TRBJ1-1, with 7 bases fitting TRBD1. Germline V CDR1 and CDR2: SEHNR, FQNEAQ (reference sequence). V dropped 3 bases and J dropped 1; count of bases not matched to a gene: 11. The CDR3 consists of 17 residues. The CDR3 loop reads CASSFKPRTGENTEAFF. The DNA of the CDR3 is TGTGCCAGCAGCTTCAAACCTCGGACAGGAGAGAACACTGAAGCTTTCTTT.

The chain links TRBV11-2 to TRBJ1-1; weak D call: TRBD1 (5 bases). CDR1 is SGHAT, CDR2 FQNNGV, per germline. The V end lost 5 bases, the J end lost 4 bases, and 17 bases lay between the germline ends. This CDR3 is built from 15 residues. The CDR3 protein is CASSPPRGRRTEAFF. The CDR3, as DNA: TGTGCCAGCAGCCCACCAAGGGGCAGACGCACTGAAGCTTTCTTT.

This clonotype ranks as medium-sized. J is TRBJ2-5 and V is TRBV7-6; perhaps D is TRBD1 or TRBD2 (7 bases each). The CDR3 runs 16 residues. V dropped 8 bases and J dropped 5 bases, with 24 bases sitting between them. Germline assignment: CDR1 SGHVS and CDR2 FNYEAQ. The CDR3 bases are TGTGCCAGCGCCCAGGGGGGGACCCGACACCTGGAGACCCAGTACTTC. It translates to CASAQGGTRHLETQYF.

This clonotype was observed a few times. V gene TRBV9 combines with J gene TRBJ1-6; no clear D. CDR3 size: 15 residues. Trimming cost V 0 bases and J 8 bases, with 12 bases left between them. Germline assignment: CDR1 SGDLS and CDR2 YYNGEE. The CDR3 bases are TGTGCCAGCAGCGTAGGTGTACAAGTAGATTCACCCCTCCACTTT. It encodes CASSVGVQVDSPLHF.

The sample holds many counts of this clonotype. The V and J genes are TRBV20-1 and TRBJ2-7, with no clear D. V was pared by 3 bases and J by 3 bases, with 9 bases between. The length of the CDR3 is 12 residues. Germline loops: CDR1 DFQATT, CDR2 SNEGSKA (reference sequence). Written as DNA, the CDR3 is TGCAGTGCTAGTCGCATGAGCTACGAGCAGTACTTC. Its translation is CSASRMSYEQYF.

This clonotype appeared a few times. The genes are TRBV28 and TRBJ1-3; the D gene is possibly TRBD1 (5 bases). Trimming stripped 0 bases from V and 2 bases from J, with 14 bases between. The CDR3 contains 17 residues. The germline V gene has CDR1 MDHEN and CDR2 SYDVKM. The CDR3 region has the DNA TGTGCCAGCAGTTTATGGGCAGGGAACGATGCTGGAAACACCATATATTTT. This encodes CASSLWAGNDAGNTIYF.

By its share, this clonotype is medium-sized. The CDR3 DNA sequence: TGTGCCAGCAGTTCCTACAAGATTCAGGGGTACGGCTACACCTTC. It encodes CASSSYKIQGYGYTF. The gene calls are TRBV11-2 and TRBJ1-2, with D perhaps matching TRBD1 (6 bases). V gave up 6 bases and J gave up 8 bases, with 22 bases separating them. Germline V gives CDR1 SGHAT, CDR2 FQNNGV. The CDR3 is 15 residues long.

This clonotype has ten or more counts. V and J are TRBV5-6 and TRBJ2-7, with D unclear. Germline-derived CDR1 and CDR2 are SGHDT and YYEEEE. The CDR3 covers 12 residues. Trimming stripped 3 bases from V and 3 bases from J, with 7 bases between. CDR3 region: CASSWALYEQYF. DNA of the CDR3: TGTGCCAGCAGCTGGGCCCTCTACGAGCAGTACTTC.

This clonotype was seen a handful of times. This chain's CDR3 is CSARDLGGTEAFF. CDR3 DNA: TGCAGTGCTAGAGACCTCGGGGGCACTGAAGCTTTCTTT. V usage is TRBV20-1 and J usage is TRBJ1-1; weak D call: TRBD1 (5 bases). This CDR3 has 13 amino acids. V lost 0 bases to trimming and J lost 4 bases, with 9 bases between them. Germline V gives CDR1 DFQATT, CDR2 SNEGSKA (reference sequence).

This clonotype is medium-sized. This chain connects TRBV15 to TRBJ1-1; the D is unclear. The V end lost 1 base, the J end lost 5 bases, and 11 bases lay between the germline ends. Germline V gene sequence: CDR1 LNHNV, CDR2 YYDKDF (reference sequence). This CDR3 has 14 residues. CDR3 DNA: TGTGCCACCAGCAGAGTGGGAGAGGGAACTGAAGCTTTCTTT. Translation gives CATSRVGEGTEAFF. Together with reference TRBV15 and TRBJ1-1, the CDR3 gives the full variable domain: DAMVIQNPRYQVTQFGKPVTLSCSQTLNHNVMYWYQQKSSQAPKLLFHYYDKDFNNEADTPDNFQSRRPNTSFCFLDIRSPGLGDTAMYLCATSRVGEGTEAFFGQGTRLTVV.

This clonotype was observed a few times. The genes are TRBV5-5 and TRBJ2-1; D ambiguous. CDR3 length: 13 residues. Trimming took off 0 bases at V and 2 bases at J, with 3 bases between the two ends. In germline, CDR1 is SGHKS, CDR2 YYEKEE (reference sequence). CDR3 in amino acids: CASSLGTYNEQFF. DNA of the CDR3: TGTGCCAGCAGCTTGGGGACCTACAATGAGCAGTTCTTC. Full variable domain (outside the CDR3, taken from reference TRBV5-5 and TRBJ2-1): DAGVTQSPTHLIKTRGQQVTLRCSPISGHKSVSWYQQVLGQGPQFIFQYYEKEERGRGNFPDRFSARQFPNYSSELNVNALLLGDSALYLCASSLGTYNEQFFGPGTRLTVL.

In this sample, this clonotype turned up many times. The V gene is TRBV7-9, the J gene TRBJ2-3; the D gene is possibly TRBD2 (6 bases). This CDR3 is built from 17 residues. Trimming took 5 bases from V and 5 from J, leaving 23 bases between them. The V gene's germline CDR1 is SEHNR and CDR2 FQNEAQ (reference sequence). Here the CDR3 DNA reads TGTGCCAGCAGCCTAGAAGAGGGACTGTTCAGTGGAGATACGCAGTATTTT. This sequence encodes CASSLEEGLFSGDTQYF.

Only a few counts were recorded for this clonotype. The V gene is TRBV2, the J gene TRBJ1-1; no definite D call. The germline V and J ends were trimmed by 6 bases and 4 bases, with 15 bases remaining between them. The CDR3 has 14 residues. In germline, CDR1 is SNHLY, CDR2 FYNNEI. The CDR3 region is CASSFRTPTTEAFF. The CDR3 DNA reads TGTGCCAGCAGCTTCCGTACTCCGACCACTGAAGCTTTCTTT.

This clonotype was counted at least ten times. CDR3 in DNA: TGTGCCAGCAGTACGAGTTACGGAGGAACTAATGAAAAACTGTTTTTT. Amino acids: CASSTSYGGTNEKLFF. The chain couples TRBV28 to TRBJ1-4; D gene ambiguous. The V end lost 5 bases, the J end lost 1 base, and 14 bases lay between the germline ends. CDR3 length: 16 amino acids. CDR1 MDHEN and CDR2 SYDVKM come from the germline V gene. Full variable domain (rest looked up from reference TRBV28 and TRBJ1-4): DVKVTQSSRYLVKRTGEKVFLECVQDMDHENMFWYRQDPGLGLRLIYFSYDVKMKEKGDIPEGYSVSREKKERFSLILESASTNQTSMYLCASSTSYGGTNEKLFFGSGTQLSVL.

The chain couples TRBV11-2 to TRBJ1-1; TRBD1 matches 9 bases. V dropped 5 bases and J dropped 0; count of bases not matched to a gene: 10. There are 17 residues in the CDR3. The germline gives CDR1 SGHAT, CDR2 FQNNGV. This chain's CDR3 is CASSPGTGRSLNTEAFF. CDR3 DNA: TGTGCCAGCAGCCCCGGGACAGGGAGGTCCCTGAACACTGAAGCTTTCTTT.

This clonotype was found many times. The J gene is TRBJ2-4, the V gene TRBV6-1, with D tentatively TRBD1 or TRBD2 (5 bases each). V lost 0 bases to trimming and J lost 5 bases, with 14 bases between them. The length of the CDR3 is 16 residues. Germline CDR1 and CDR2: MNHNS and SASEGT. CDR3 DNA: TGTGCCAGCAGTGAAGCGTTACTTGGGACGCAAAACATTCAGTACTTC. This gives the protein CASSEALLGTQNIQYF.

This clonotype was counted ten times or more. The chain couples TRBV27 to TRBJ2-7; D possibly matches TRBD1 or TRBD2 (5 bases each). V gave up 2 bases and J gave up 0 bases, with 14 bases separating them. Germline V CDR1 and CDR2: MNHEY, SMNVEV (reference sequence). This CDR3 has 16 amino acids. For the CDR3, the DNA is TGTGCCAGCAGTTTACCGATGGGGGAGTTCTCCTACGAGCAGTACTTC. It encodes CASSLPMGEFSYEQYF.